What follows are 22 T cell receptor beta chains derived from one specimen sequenced in a study of human T cells and chemical hapten exposure. TCRdb passed the RACE reads through MiXCR, listing each CDR3 protein once. The data show over 45,000 distinct CDR3 sequences, 3.5% to 4.5% seen once. Time point defined: healthy volunteer bleed at 2 weeks. The template was total RNA from unfractionated whole blood. Sequencing used whole blood. Every receptor here comes from a female donor in good health. Some clones in this sample may be carry-over from other donors' samples.

This clonotype occurred a few times. The CDR3: CASSVHPGGGTDTQYF. CDR3 nucleotides: TGTGCCAGCAGTGTGCACCCGGGGGGTGGTACAGATACGCAGTATTTT. This rearrangement joins TRBV12-3 or TRBV12-4 to TRBJ2-3; 7 bases agree with TRBD2. CDR3 length equals 16 residues. V trimming: 5 bases; J trimming: 3 bases; junction bases outside the gene matches: 11.

This clonotype was counted many times. The rearrangement joins TRBV20-1 to TRBJ1-5; no clear D gene. The CDR3 has 12 amino acids. V lost 4 bases and J lost 5, with 9 bases in between. CDR1 and CDR2 (germline): DFQATT, SNEGSKA (reference sequence). CDR3: CSATAGHQPQHF. CDR3 bases: TGCAGTGCTACCGCAGGACATCAGCCCCAGCATTTT.

This clonotype was recorded at least ten times. In DNA, the CDR3 is TGCAGCGTTTTGTCAGGGGAGGCTGGGGCCAACGTCCTGACTTTC. Protein sequence: CSVLSGEAGANVLTF. The rearrangement uses TRBV29-1 and TRBJ2-6, with D perhaps assigned TRBD1 or TRBD2 (6 bases each). Germline V lookup: CDR1 SQVTM, CDR2 ANQGSEA. The V gene lost 5 bases and the J gene lost 2 bases, with 13 bases spanning the gap. The CDR3 spans 15 residues. Based on the CDR3 plus reference TRBV29-1 and TRBJ2-6, the full variable domain is SAVISQKPSRDICQRGTSLTIQCQVDSQVTMMFWYRQQPGQSLTLIATANQGSEATYESGFVIDKFPISRPNLTFSTLTVSNMSPEDSSIYLCSVLSGEAGANVLTFGAGSRLTVL.

The chain uses TRBV6-2 or TRBV6-3 and TRBJ2-2, with 9 bases that match TRBD1. The germline V gene has CDR1 MNHEY and CDR2 SVGEGT. Trimming removed 10 bases from V and 6 bases from J; junction bases left unmatched: 18. The CDR3 is 17 residues long. CDR3 residues: CATETLQGAMRAGELFF. The CDR3 DNA is TGTGCCACCGAGACTTTACAGGGGGCCATGAGGGCCGGGGAGCTGTTTTTT.

In its sample, this clonotype was seen many times. The chain recombines TRBV27 with TRBJ1-2; D ambiguous. CDR1 MNHEY and CDR2 SMNVEV come from the germline V gene (reference sequence). V lost 0 bases, J lost 7 bases, and 15 bases lay in between. This CDR3 contains 15 residues. The CDR3: CASSLSYWTGSGYTF. CDR3 bases: TGTGCCAGCAGTTTATCTTATTGGACTGGGTCTGGCTACACCTTC.

This clonotype appeared many times. This rearrangement joins TRBV4-2 to TRBJ2-7; 8 nucleotides line up with TRBD1. Germline CDR1 LGHNA, CDR2 YNFKEQ. J was trimmed by 12 bases and V by 0 bases; bases with no gene match: 10. The CDR3 length is 14 residues. The CDR3 loop is CASSQEFGRDRPYF. The CDR3 DNA follows: TGTGCCAGCAGCCAAGAGTTCGGCAGGGACAGGCCGTACTTC.

In this sample, this clonotype turned up many times. V and J are TRBV27 and TRBJ1-1, with D tentatively TRBD1 (5 bases). The CDR3 has 13 amino acids. V was pared by 5 bases and J by 3 bases, with 10 bases between. The germline gives CDR1 MNHEY, CDR2 SMNVEV (reference sequence). This chain's CDR3 is CASSRQSYTEAFF. The CDR3 DNA reads TGTGCCAGCAGTCGACAGTCCTACACTGAAGCTTTCTTT.

This clonotype was detected many times. The chain carries TRBV20-1 and TRBJ2-1, with a possible D match to TRBD2 (5 bases). This CDR3 comprises 9 residues. Trimming cost V 6 bases and J 12 bases, with 9 bases left between them. The V gene's germline CDR1 is DFQATT and CDR2 SNEGSKA (reference sequence). DNA for the CDR3: TGCAGTGCCCCACGGGGGCAGTTCTTC. It yields the protein CSAPRGQFF.

This clonotype was observed many times. The V and J genes are TRBV11-2 and TRBJ1-2; D not resolved. This CDR3 region has 15 residues. The V end was cut by 8 bases, the J end by 0 bases, with 16 bases between. The germline CDR1 and CDR2 sequences are SGHAT and FQNNGV. Here the CDR3 DNA reads TGTGCCAGCCAGTTTAATCGGGGAGCTAACTATGGCTACACCTTC. Its protein product is CASQFNRGANYGYTF.

This clonotype has ten or more counts. The chain uses TRBV18 and TRBJ2-1; D might be TRBD1 (5 bases). This CDR3 has 16 residues. Germline V gives CDR1 KGHSH, CDR2 LQKENI. The germline V and J ends were trimmed by 4 bases and 9 bases, with 22 bases remaining between them. DNA for the CDR3: TGTGCCAGCTCACTCGTCCTTGGGGCAGGGTCGGGTGAGCAGTTCTTC. It codes for CASSLVLGAGSGEQFF.

Only a few counts were recorded for this clonotype. This rearrangement joins TRBV7-6 to TRBJ2-1; 14 bases are shared with TRBD2. CDR1 is SGHVS, CDR2 FNYEAQ, per germline. This CDR3 spans 17 amino acids. Germline trimming cut 5 bases from V and 0 bases from J; bases unmatched to any gene: 3. CDR3 nucleotides: TGTGCCAGCAGCGCGACTAGCGGGGGGGACTCCTACAATGAGCAGTTCTTC. Protein product: CASSATSGGDSYNEQFF.

This clonotype was counted at least ten times. This chain uses TRBV4-1 with TRBJ2-1; 13 bases align to TRBD2. The junction had 5 bases not matched to a gene; V was cut back by 1 base and J by 2 bases. Germline CDR1 is MGHRA and CDR2 is YSYEKL. The CDR3 has 18 amino acids. CDR3 in DNA: TGCGCCAGCAGCCAAGCTGGACTAGCGGGAGCCGCCTACAATGAGCAGTTCTTC. This sequence encodes CASSQAGLAGAAYNEQFF.

This clonotype has a count of ten or more. This chain connects TRBV27 to TRBJ1-6; D is possibly TRBD1 (5 bases). Germline V lookup: CDR1 MNHEY, CDR2 SMNVEV (reference sequence). Between the trimmed V and J ends, which lost 1 base and 17 bases, there was a span of 21 bases. The CDR3 runs to 15 residues. In nucleotides, the CDR3 is TGTGCCAGCAGTTTATTTGGGGGAGAAGCGTCAGAGATCCACTTT. It yields the protein CASSLFGGEASEIHF.

The chain links TRBV2 to TRBJ2-2; the D is unclear. Per the germline V gene, CDR1 is SNHLY and CDR2 is FYNNEI. Trimming cost V 7 bases and J 4 bases, with 10 bases left between them. This CDR3 has 13 amino acids. The chain's CDR3 is CASTLEGTGELFF. CDR3 bases: TGTGCCAGCACCCTAGAAGGCACCGGGGAGCTGTTTTTT.

This clonotype was found a few times. V and J are TRBV12-3 or TRBV12-4 and TRBJ1-2; TRBD1 might be the D (5 bases). V was trimmed by 5 bases and J by 4 bases, leaving 20 bases between them. The CDR3 is 16 residues long. CDR3 residues: CASSTPRGFPTYGYTF. The CDR3 coding sequence is TGTGCCAGCAGTACCCCCCGGGGCTTCCCCACCTATGGCTACACCTTC.

V and J are TRBV5-1 and TRBJ1-6; D possibly corresponds to TRBD1 (6 bases). The V and J ends lost 2 bases and 14 bases respectively, with 14 bases between them. The CDR3 has 13 residues. Germline assignment: CDR1 SGHRS and CDR2 YFSETQ. CDR3 nucleotides: TGCGCCAGCAGCTTTAAGGACAGTGTGACCCTCCACTTT. This sequence encodes CASSFKDSVTLHF.

This clonotype was picked up many times. The rearrangement links TRBV3-1 to TRBJ2-2; 8 bases align to TRBD2. The CDR3 spans 19 residues. Germline V CDR1 and CDR2: LGHDT, YNNKEL (reference sequence). J was trimmed by 7 bases and V by 2 bases; bases with no gene match: 18. CDR3 region: CASSQHSFPSGGRGGELFF. The DNA for the CDR3 is TGTGCCAGCAGCCAACACTCGTTCCCCAGCGGGGGCCGGGGCGGGGAGCTGTTTTTT.

This clonotype has only one observation. Being one base from a much bigger clone, this may be a read error. The rearrangement joins TRBV21-1 to TRBJ2-3; the table's TRBD1 call for D was not verified on the DNA. TRBV21-1 is labeled a pseudogene. This CDR3 has 17 residues. For the CDR3, the DNA is TGTGCCAGCAGCAAACCCCAGGGGGCGCGAGGACGAGATACGCAGTATTTT. Protein sequence: CASSKPQGARGRDTQYF.

Many counts were recorded for this clonotype. This chain connects TRBV5-1 to TRBJ2-3, with D possibly TRBD1 on 5 matching bases. V lost 3 bases and J lost 6, with 17 bases in between. This CDR3 region has 15 residues. Germline CDR1 SGHRS, CDR2 YFSETQ. The CDR3 bases are TGCGCCAGCAGCTATCAGGGCCACTCGGGCGATACGCAGTATTTT. As protein: CASSYQGHSGDTQYF.

This sequence joins TRBV12-3 or TRBV12-4 and TRBJ2-7; either TRBD1 or TRBD2 may supply D (5 bases each). The CDR3 contains 12 residues. Trimming stripped 6 bases from V and 5 bases from J, with 11 bases between. CDR3 region: CASRGRSNEQYF. In nucleotides, the CDR3 is TGTGCCAGCAGGGGACGGTCGAACGAGCAGTACTTC.

This clonotype has at least ten counts. V usage is TRBV24-1 and J usage is TRBJ2-3; D might be TRBD1 (5 bases). The V gene's germline CDR1 is KGHDR and CDR2 SFDVKD. Trimming shortened V by 4 bases and J by 2 bases, and 15 bases separated the two germline ends. The CDR3 consists of 16 residues. The CDR3 nucleotides are TGTGCCACCAGTGACCCGACAGTGAAAAACACAGATACGCAGTATTTT. Translating gives CATSDPTVKNTDTQYF.

This clonotype came up a few times. The gene calls are TRBV5-4 and TRBJ1-2, with TRBD1 as a possible D gene (5 bases). In germline, CDR1 is SGHNT, CDR2 YYREEE (reference sequence). The length of the CDR3 is 12 residues. V was trimmed by 0 bases and J by 10 bases, leaving 10 bases between them. This CDR3 reads CASSLEVGPYTF. The CDR3, as DNA: TGTGCCAGCAGCTTGGAGGTGGGACCCTACACCTTC.